This entry is about one T cell receptor beta chain. It lacks a known antigen. Base qualities are not provided; no much larger clone lies one nucleotide away. Via the germline V gene, CDR1 is KGHSH and CDR2 LQKENI. Spanning cysteine to phenylalanine, the CDR3 consists of 16 amino acids. The kept DNA is CDR3 alone, 48 bases in frame from the first base. Cut back by 2 bases and 3 bases, the V and J ends lie 14 bases apart. Single viable CD3+CD4+CD8-CD45RO+ cells were sorted as memory CD4+ T cells on a FACSAria II. CMV serostatus was determined with a Roche Elecsys assay detecting serum IgG against CMV pp150, pp28, p38 and p52. Following thawing, total CD4+ T cells were enriched through positive selection using CD4 magnetic microbeads. The samples came from a different study that was designed specifically to examine the CD4+ T cell memory repertoire. Peripheral blood mononuclear cells were isolated and cryopreserved according to standard operating procedures, and serum was kept at -80 degrees C. CD3-PerCP (BW264/56), CD4-APC (RPA-T4), CD45RO-PE (UCHT1) and CD8-Pacific Orange (3B5) antibodies were used for staining, and non-viable cells were excluded with Sytox blue.

This sample is drawn from a study of memory CD4+ T cells and cytomegalovirus serostatus (dated by TCRdb to between 2017 and 2020). Regarding the complete study: The 33 healthy Belgian adults in the cohort included 9 who were CMV seropositive and roughly 25 who were CMV seronegative. CD4+ memory TCRbeta repertoires of a Belgian cohort with known cytomegalovirus serostatus were sequenced in order to replicate a published TCR-based CMV serostatus classifier.

The paper's findings and limits, for the study overall: The results were interpreted as suggesting that the CMV-associated TCR signature is largely present in the CD4+ memory repertoire. Only CD4+CD45RO+ memory cells were sequenced, in contrast to the original study, which included naive and memory CD4+ and CD8+ populations. CMV serostatus prediction reached a median bootstrapped AUC of about 0.96 with the original framework and just over 0.9 with a US-trained random forest. On the Belgian cohort, the classifier based on the original framework reached a median bootstrapped AUC of 0.95, with a 95% CI of 0.76-1.00. Among the 150 to 200 previously reported CMV-associated TCRbeta sequences, 60 to 85 showed up in the CD4+ memory repertoires, with each one found in between one and five individuals.

Genomic DNA was extracted from sorted cells with the Quick-DNA Microprep Kit. TCRbeta DNA was amplified with the immunoSEQ hsTCRbeta kit following the manufacturer's protocol. An Illumina MiSeq instrument was used to sequence the TCRbeta libraries. The source study handled its data this way. After out-of-frame sequences were removed, 2,204,828 distinct TCRbeta sequences remained, averaging about 67,000 per individual. Each individual was scored using the number of around 180 previously reported CMV-associated TCRbeta sequences that the individual carried and the total number of productive distinct TCRbeta sequences. A beta-binomial model was reimplemented in Python, and scikit-learn random forests with default parameters were trained on US cohort data. Classifier performance on the Belgian cohort was summarized as median AUC with percentile confidence intervals calculated over 10,000 bootstrap iterations. As stored in TCRdb, this immuneACCESS dataset retains in-frame rearrangements with V and J assigned. A fraction of the clones does not appear; measured against another copy, unresolved V genes explain less than half of the discrepancy, and the remainder lacks a known reason. V and J calls and clone size are those listed in that table; D and trimming were worked out from the DNA. This sample comprises 45,000 to 60,000 clones, around four fifths of them detected only once. Clones ranked in the top ten supply roughly 2% of the sample.

The rearranged chain carries TRBV18 and TRBJ1-5; a tentative D match to TRBD1 spans 5 bases. The sample consisted of memory CD4+ T cells from blood. This clonotype was obtained from an adult in good health and CMV-seropositive. CDR3 region: CASSPERVGTNQPQHF. In nucleotides, the sequence is TGTGCCAGCTCACCAGAAAGGGTAGGGACCAATCAGCCCCAGCATTTT. The CDR3, completed at both ends by the reference TRBV18 and TRBJ1-5 genes, gives the full variable domain NAGVMQNPRHLVRRRGQEARLRCSPMKGHSHVYWYRQLPEEGLKFMVYLQKENIIDESGMPKERFSAEFPKEGPSILRIQQVVRGDSAAYFCASSPERVGTNQPQHFGDGTRLSIL.